This T cell receptor (beta chain) was documented in a study of shared clonotypes between healthy human individuals. Study-wide findings and caveats: Among a few donors, about 4.6% of naive CD4 clonotypes were found in common.

In regard to this clone: The antigen is undetermined.

None of the donors, who were healthy HIV-negative adults, had recently had acute infections or vaccinations. Within Nashville, Tennessee resided all donors, each a Caucasian adult. Germline V gives CDR1 MDHEN, CDR2 SYDVKM. This CDR3 comprises 16 residues. Between the trimmed V and J ends, which lost 4 bases and 1 base, there was a span of 16 bases. Only in-frame clones appear in the TCRdb table, and some are missing; sequencing was by immunoSEQ multiplex PCR. The sample has about 1.5 million clones, approximately 98% seen once. This TCR was sampled from a man in his thirties or forties in good health. The chain recombines TRBV28 with TRBJ1-2; tentatively, D is TRBD1 (5 bases). The sample was naive CD4+ T cells sorted from blood. This sample's subset: CD45RA+ positively selected. The CDR3 protein is CASSSHAGTLNYGYTF. The CDR3 DNA follows: TGTGCCAGCAGTTCCCATGCAGGGACGCTTAACTATGGCTACACCTTC.